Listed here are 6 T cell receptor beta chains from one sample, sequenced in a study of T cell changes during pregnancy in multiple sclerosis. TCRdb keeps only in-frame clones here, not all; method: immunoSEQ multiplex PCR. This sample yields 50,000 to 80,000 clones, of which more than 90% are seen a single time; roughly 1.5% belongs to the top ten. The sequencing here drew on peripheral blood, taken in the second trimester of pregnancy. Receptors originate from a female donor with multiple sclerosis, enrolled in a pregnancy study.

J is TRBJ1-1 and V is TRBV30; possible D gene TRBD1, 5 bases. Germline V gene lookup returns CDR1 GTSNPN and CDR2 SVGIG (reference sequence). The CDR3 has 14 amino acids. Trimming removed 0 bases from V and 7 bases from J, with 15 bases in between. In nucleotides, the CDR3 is TGTGCCTGGAGTGTAAGAGCGGGGAGGGGTGAAGCTTTCTTT. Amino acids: CAWSVRAGRGEAFF. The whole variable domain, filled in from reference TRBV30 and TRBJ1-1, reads SQTIHQWPATLVQPVGSPLSLECTVEGTSNPNLYWYRQAAGRGLQLLFYSVGIGQISSEVPQNLSASRPQDRQFILSSKKLLLSDSGFYLCAWSVRAGRGEAFFGQGTRLTVV.

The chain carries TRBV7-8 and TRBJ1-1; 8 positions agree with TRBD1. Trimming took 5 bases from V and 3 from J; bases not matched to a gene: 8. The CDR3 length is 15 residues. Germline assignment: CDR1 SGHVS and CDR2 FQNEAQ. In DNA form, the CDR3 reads TGTGCCAGCAGCCCTGAGGACAGGGTCTACACTGAAGCTTTCTTT. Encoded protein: CASSPEDRVYTEAFF.

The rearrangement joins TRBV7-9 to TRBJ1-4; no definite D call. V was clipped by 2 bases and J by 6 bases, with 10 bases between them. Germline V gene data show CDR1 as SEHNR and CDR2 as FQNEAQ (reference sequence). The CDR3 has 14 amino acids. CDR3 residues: CASSLFGEDEKLFF. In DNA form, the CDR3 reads TGTGCCAGCAGCTTATTCGGGGAGGATGAAAAACTGTTTTTT.

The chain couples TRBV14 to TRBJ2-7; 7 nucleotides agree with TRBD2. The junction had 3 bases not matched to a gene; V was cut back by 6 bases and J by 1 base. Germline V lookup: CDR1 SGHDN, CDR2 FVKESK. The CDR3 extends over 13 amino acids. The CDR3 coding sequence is TGTGCCAGCAGTCTAGCGGATTCCTACGAGCAGTACTTC. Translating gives CASSLADSYEQYF.

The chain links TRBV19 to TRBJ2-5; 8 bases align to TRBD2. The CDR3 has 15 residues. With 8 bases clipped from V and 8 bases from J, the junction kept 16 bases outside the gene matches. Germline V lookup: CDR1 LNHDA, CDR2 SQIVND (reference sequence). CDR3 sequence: CASAEVAGLGGTQYF. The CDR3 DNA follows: TGTGCCAGTGCGGAGGTAGCGGGACTGGGAGGAACCCAGTACTTC.

CDR3 sequence reads: CASRASGIYNEQFF. In DNA form, the CDR3 reads TGTGCCAGTAGGGCGTCCGGGATTTACAATGAGCAGTTCTTC. This chain connects TRBV19 to TRBJ2-1, with D possibly TRBD2 on 5 matching bases. There are 14 residues in the CDR3. Trimming shortened V by 6 bases and J by 4 bases, and 13 bases separated the two germline ends. The germline V gene has CDR1 LNHDA and CDR2 SQIVND (reference sequence).